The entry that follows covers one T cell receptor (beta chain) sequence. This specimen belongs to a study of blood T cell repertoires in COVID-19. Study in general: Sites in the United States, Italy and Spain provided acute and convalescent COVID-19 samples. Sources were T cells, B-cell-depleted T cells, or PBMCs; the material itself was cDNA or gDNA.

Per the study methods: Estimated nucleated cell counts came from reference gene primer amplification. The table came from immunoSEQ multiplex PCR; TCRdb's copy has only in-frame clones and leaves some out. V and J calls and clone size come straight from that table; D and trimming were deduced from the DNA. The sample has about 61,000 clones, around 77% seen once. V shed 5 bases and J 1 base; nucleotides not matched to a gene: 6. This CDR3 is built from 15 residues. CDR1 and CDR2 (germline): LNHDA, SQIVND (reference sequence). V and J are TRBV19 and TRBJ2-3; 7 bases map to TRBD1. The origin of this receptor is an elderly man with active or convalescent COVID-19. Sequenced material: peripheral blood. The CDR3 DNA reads TGTGCCAGTAGTCCAGGGGGAGAACGCACAGATACGCAGTATTTT. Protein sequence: CASSPGGERTDTQYF.